This record looks at one TCR beta chain sequence and its context. Its recognized antigen is unknown. Nothing much larger sits one base from this clone, and base qualities are not available. This specimen belongs to a study of blood T cell repertoires in COVID-19 (dated by TCRdb to about 2020). As for the study more broadly: Samples covering the acute and convalescent phases of COVID-19 were provided by collaborators in the United States, Italy and Spain. Deeply sampled blood TCRbeta repertoires from subjects exposed to, actively infected with, or recovered from COVID-19 were included in the dataset. Where HLA class I and class II types were available, the types were taken from metadata supplied by the sample provider, not from assay-based typing. The material from the prospective study consisted of cDNA or gDNA derived from T cells, B-cell-depleted T cells, or PBMCs. The samples were drawn from two sources: the first 160 participants of the ongoing ImmuneRACE study, and 950 to 1,500 subjects contributed by 6 global collaborators. The sample metadata nearly always contained a de-identified subject ID, COVID-19 status, age in years and sex. The repertoires were released in a freely available public database intended as a resource for research on the immune response to SARS-CoV-2.

The immunoSEQ Assay, a bias-controlled multiplex PCR, was used to amplify TCRbeta CDR3 regions from genomic DNA. Per the source publication's procedure: Nucleated cell counts per sample were estimated from amplification of reference gene primers within the assay. To quantify the absolute abundance of each unique TCRbeta CDR3 rearrangement, sequence reads were collapsed and filtered. For each sample, productive Simpson clonality was calculated by taking the square root of Simpson's diversity index across productive rearrangements. The source is immuneACCESS, and TCRdb retained only in-frame sequences with V and J called. Part of the clones is not carried over; for the studies checked, unresolved V genes explain less than half of this, and the remainder is unexplained. The V and J calls and clone size are taken from that table; D and trimming were inferred from the DNA. The sample table shows tens of thousands of clones, and about 73% are seen once. The leading ten clones occupy roughly 13% of the sample.

CDR1 and CDR2, looked up from the germline V gene, are KGHSH and LQKENI. Trimming takes 4 bases from V and 1 base from J, and the germline ends sit 17 bases apart. The CDR3, from cysteine to phenylalanine, totals 17 residues. Only the CDR3 part of the read is kept: 51 bases, read in frame from the first base. The collaborating institutions used their own protocols to collect whole blood in K2EDTA tubes. For TCRbeta analysis, collaborators shipped samples in one of three forms: frozen whole blood, isolated PBMCs, or DNA extracted from either of those sample types. Results the study describes overall, beyond this receptor: The quantity of clinical and demographic metadata differed by source and by participant and was supplied without curation.

In this chain, TRBV18 is recombined with TRBJ1-3; D gene: possibly TRBD1, on 6 matching bases. This sequence originates from a woman in her seventies with acute or convalescent COVID-19. The material sequenced was peripheral blood. CDR3 reads: CASSLQGQTASGNTIYF. The nucleotide sequence reads TGTGCCAGCTCACTTCAGGGACAAACGGCGTCTGGAAACACCATATATTTT.